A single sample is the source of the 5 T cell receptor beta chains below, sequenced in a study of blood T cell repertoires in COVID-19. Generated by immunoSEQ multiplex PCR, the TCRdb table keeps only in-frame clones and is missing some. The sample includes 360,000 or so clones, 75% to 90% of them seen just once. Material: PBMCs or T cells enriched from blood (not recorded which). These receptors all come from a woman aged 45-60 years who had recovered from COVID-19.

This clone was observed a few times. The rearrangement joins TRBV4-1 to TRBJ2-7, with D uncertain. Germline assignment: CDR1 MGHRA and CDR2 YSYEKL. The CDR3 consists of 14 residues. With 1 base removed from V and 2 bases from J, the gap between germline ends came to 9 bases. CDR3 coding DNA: TGCGCCAGCAGCCAAGTGGGCAGGACCTACGAGCAGTACTTC. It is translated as CASSQVGRTYEQYF.

CDR3 nucleotide sequence: TGCGCCAGCAGCCAAGATTCTCAGAACAATCAGCCCCAGCATTTT. Protein product: CASSQDSQNNQPQHF. This chain joins TRBV4-3 and TRBJ1-5; D ambiguous. This CDR3 comprises 15 residues. Germline V gene lookup returns CDR1 LGHNA and CDR2 YSLEER. V lost 0 bases to trimming and J lost 3 bases, with 9 bases between them.

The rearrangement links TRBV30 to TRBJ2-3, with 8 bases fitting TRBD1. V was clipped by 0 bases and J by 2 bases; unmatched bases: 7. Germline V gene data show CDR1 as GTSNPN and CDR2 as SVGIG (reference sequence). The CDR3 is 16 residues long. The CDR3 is CAWSVETGDPTDTQYF. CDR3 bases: TGTGCCTGGAGTGTAGAGACAGGGGATCCCACAGATACGCAGTATTTT.

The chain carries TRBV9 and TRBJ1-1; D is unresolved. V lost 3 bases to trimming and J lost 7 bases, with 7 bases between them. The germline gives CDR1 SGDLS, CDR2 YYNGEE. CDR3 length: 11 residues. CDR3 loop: CASSGRGEAFF. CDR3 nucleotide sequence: TGTGCCAGCAGCGGGAGAGGTGAAGCTTTCTTT.

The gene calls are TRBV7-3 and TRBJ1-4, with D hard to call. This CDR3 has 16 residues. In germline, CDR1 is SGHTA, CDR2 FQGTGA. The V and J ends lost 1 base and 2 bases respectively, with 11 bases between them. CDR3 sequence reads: CASSLRQAATNEKLFF. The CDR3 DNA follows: TGTGCCAGCAGCTTAAGGCAGGCCGCCACTAATGAAAAACTGTTTTTT.